This T cell receptor (beta chain) is from a study of cytomegalovirus exposure and HLA in healthy donors (dated by TCRdb to 2015 to 2018). At the level of the whole study: An earlier analysis of a few hundred of the donors reported 276 Gb of sequence data and roughly 120 million unique TCR beta sequences obtained from approximately 180 million T cells. Every repertoire in the discovery cohort had been generated on one and the same sequencing platform. In addition to the first cohort of 650 to 750 subjects, a separate validation cohort of some 120 different subjects was used. A later analysis re-analyzed previously published TCR beta repertoires from 666 donors and added high-resolution HLA genotyping to study TCR occurrence patterns. An early release that covered about 600 HLA-typed donors contained about 300 gigabases of sequencing data and tens of millions of unique TCR sequences. The genetic ancestry cluster associated with self-reported Caucasian donors included about 84% of the approximately 430 genotyped donors. On average, around 240,000 unique TCR beta nucleotide sequences were sequenced per donor among some 420 genotyped donors of the cohort, with around 19% of those sequences being non-productive. The study combined high-throughput TCR immunosequencing, statistical association of individual TCRs with disease status, and machine learning to predict cytomegalovirus infection status. Genome-wide SNP genotypes for about 60% of the roughly 700 donors were used in a later genetic analysis, which treated that subset as a discovery cohort. HLA typing covered class I and class II loci at four-digit resolution. Using immunosequencing, the study profiled T cell repertoires from 550 to 750 subjects and related those repertoires to cytomegalovirus serostatus. An earlier analysis of approximately 500 of the donors applied high-throughput TCR beta sequencing to assess whether each TCR beta V gene segment acted as functional or pseudogenic. The later analysis used no new phenotypic data to find candidate immune exposures, relying instead on TCR beta sequences and their occurrence across donors. A handful of DR-DQ haplotypes were handled as single units for association and clustering because linkage in the cohort was strong. The study was designed to test whether signatures of past pathogen exposure could be identified by cataloging public T cell receptors. Donor age, sex, ethnicity and CMV serostatus were collected together with the repertoire data. Typing coverage varied by locus: about 620-630 donors for A, B, C, DRB1 and DQB1; approximately 500 for DQA1; around 610 for DPA1; 450 to 480 for DPB1. The investigation overall reported the following: In vitro tests confirmed that a few of the cytomegalovirus-associated TCR beta chains recognize cytomegalovirus antigens. The earlier analysis of some 560 of the donors excluded some 16 rarely observed V segments, including chromosome 9 orphons, because counts were too low. Most CMV-associated TCR beta chains appeared to be HLA-restricted in a later analysis, and the HLA associations seemed to be driven largely by CMV exposure. According to a later analysis, parvovirus B19, influenza, CMV and Epstein-Barr virus appeared linked to several top co-occurrence clusters. The study gave a list of 150 to 200 TCR beta chains associated with cytomegalovirus. Broadly in line with IMGT annotations, most TCR beta V segments showed up in productive rearrangements about 90% or about 30% of the time in an earlier analysis of around 600 of the donors. Because HLA typing was missing for some donors at each locus, association tests included only the typed subset. The classifier was reported to diagnose cytomegalovirus status with high specificity and sensitivity in both the original and validation cohorts. A further reported finding was that TCR beta sequences accurately predicted the HLA-A and HLA-B alleles for most subjects in the first cohort. In a later genetic analysis, a missense DCLRE1C variant was associated with V-gene and J-gene trimming of TCR beta chains, and the association was replicated in an independent cohort. A later analysis associated 16,951 TCR beta sequences with specific HLA alleles at a false discovery rate of 0.05. In a later analysis, the rate of TCR association differed among HLA loci, with DRB1 alleles having the most associated TCRs and HLA-C alleles having the fewest. The presence/absence analyses assumed that sequencing depth was roughly uniform across donors, and that assumption may not be true. Assigning TCR associations to individual alleles was difficult when HLA alleles, especially DR and DQ, strongly co-occurred. Linkage disequilibrium might explain the correlated functional status among segregating V segments, but an unknown experimental factor could not be ruled out. A cluster of highly shared sequence variants was judged likely to be a technical artifact of the sequencing pipeline. Because the 87-base-pair reads could not distinguish some IMGT-functional V segments, including TRBV6-2 and TRBV6-3, those segments were excluded. Across donors, most TCR sequences were observed very rarely, whereas some public TCRs were present in many individuals. This cohort had only TCR beta chains sequenced, and the lack of alpha or paired-chain data limited which features could be detected. Immune exposure information for the cohort was limited to CMV serostatus. The authors suggested that the approach could potentially be extended to other disease states and immunological phenotypes. According to a later genetic analysis, donors in an Asian-associated ancestry cluster had fewer N-insertions in productive TCRs than the approximately 610-donor mean. In a later analysis, HLA-associated TCR beta chains showed more clonal expansion and lower generation probabilities than non-associated chains that were equally common.

Library creation used the immunoSEQ multiplex PCR assay. For the multiplex PCR, a mixture combining 60 forward primers for TCR Vbeta segments and 13 reverse primers for TCR Jbeta segments was used. The CDR3 region of rearranged TCR beta genes was amplified from genomic DNA with a multiplex PCR assay. The amplified TCR beta libraries were sequenced on the Illumina HiSeq System as 87-base-pair reads. The authors processed their data as follows. In a later analysis, about 80 million unique TCR beta chains were counted across the 500 to 700 repertoires, and approximately 9.9 million of these chains were shared by at least two donors. A nearest-neighbor algorithm error-corrected the raw reads and collapsed the reads into unique sequences, merging closely related sequences to remove PCR and sequencing errors. Alignment of CDR3 sequences to IMGT reference sequences was used to assign V, D and J gene segments. For a sequence to be retained, a match of at least six nucleotides was required to both a V gene segment and a J gene segment. Rearrangements were called productive when the CDR3 lacked stop codons and stayed in frame with V and J; all others were non-productive. CDR3 was defined by IMGT convention, running from the second conserved V-encoded cysteine to the conserved J-encoded phenylalanine. In an earlier analysis of around 600 of the donors, sequences lacking an unambiguous match to a single V gene segment were excluded. In an earlier analysis of approximately 590 of the donors, V segments were called functional above 56.7% productive rearrangements and were called segregating when the between-donor standard deviation exceeded 5%. A statistical classification framework was built for diagnosing cytomegalovirus status from the catalog of TCR beta chain sequences. In a later analysis, TCR nucleotide sequences were compared against IMGT/GENE-DB human TR gene sequences so that V and J genes could be assigned. A later analysis assigned CDR3 sequences and most-parsimonious VDJ recombination scenarios with the TCRdist pipeline. A later analysis defined each TCR beta chain by its CDR3 amino acid sequence plus V-gene family, and excluded reads lacking a unique V-gene family. As a way to deal with suspected cross-contamination and a sequencing artifact, a later analysis dropped approximately 590 nucleotide sequences that were highly shared and had low generation probability. A later analysis calculated a clonal expansion index for each public chain from normalized within-repertoire ranks of inferred template counts. In a later analysis, generation probabilities were computed using a VDJ recombination model fitted to out-of-frame rearrangements, and the results were checked against IGoR. A later analysis scored TCR-TCR, TCR-HLA and TCR-CMV co-occurrence with hypergeometric tests, applying a repertoire-size bias correction to TCR pairs. To estimate false discovery rates, a later analysis permuted the HLA or CMV assignments 20 times. In a later analysis, co-occurring TCRs were grouped with DBSCAN, and TCRdist sequence similarity was added when clustering was performed within HLA-allele-positive subsets. Co-occurrence clustering excluded repertoires with fewer than 30,000 or more than 120,000 public chains, plus five with anomalous nucleotide sharing. In TCRdb, the immuneACCESS table is reduced to in-frame sequences with V and J assigned. These tables do not hold every clone; where another copy was compared, an unresolved V gene accounts for under half, and the others remain unexplained. V and J calls and clone size come straight from that table; D and trimming were deduced from the DNA. Present in this sample are roughly 130,000 clones, over 75% of which were seen just once. The ten largest clones represent 2.1% of the sample.

Comments on this clone: Its antigen is unknown. Base-call qualities are not available, and no considerably larger clone is one nucleotide away.

The germline V gene supplies CDR1 ENHRY and CDR2 SYGVKD. The cysteine opens and the phenylalanine closes a CDR3 of 13 amino acids. The sequence is cut down to CDR3 DNA, 39 bases in frame from base 1. Trimming at the junction amounts to 6 bases on V and 0 bases on J, and the germline ends lie 9 bases apart. The cohort comprised some 680 healthy bone marrow donors. Cohort members were all nominally healthy when sampled, although unrecorded immune exposures were likely present. The donor was CMV seronegative and belonged to the group of approximately 320 seronegative cohort members. Each donor provided a peripheral blood sample, and peripheral blood mononuclear cells were used for TCR beta sequencing. The Qiagen DNeasy Blood Extraction Kit was used to extract genomic DNA from the blood cell samples.

This sequence was found in a man younger than 40 in good health and CMV-seronegative. Input material: PBMCs. Recombination linked TRBV10-3 to TRBJ2-7, with the D segment identity uncertain. Here is the DNA: TGTGCCATCAGCACTTCAGGCTCCTACGAGCAGTACTTC. It translates as CAISTSGSYEQYF.